These T cell receptor beta chains were read from a single sample in a study of circulating CD8 cells and anti-PD-1 response in melanoma. TCRdb re-called the reads with MiXCR, one entry per CDR3 protein. The profile shows some 300 distinct CDR3 sequences, around a tenth of them singletons. Here the sequenced sample was CD8+ T cells from PBMCs, taken at baseline or after one month of anti-PD-1 therapy (not recorded which). The origin of the receptors is a human donor with melanoma. The CDR3 runs from the conserved cysteine through the conserved F or W. A D gene is named only where the DNA matches it firmly. Clone size is stated in some rows and not others, as once, few, many or a class when expanded.

j_call	cdr3_length	d_call	clone_size	v_call	cdr3_nt	cdr3_aa
TRBJ2-7	13	-	large	TRBV5-4	TGTGCCAGCAGCCGGAGGGGGCGGTACGAGCAGTACTTC	CASSRRGRYEQYF
TRBJ2-7	15	TRBD1	medium-sized	TRBV10-3	TGTGCCATCAGTGACCCTCGACAGGGGGTCTACGAGCAGTACTTC	CAISDPRQGVYEQYF
TRBJ2-7	13	-	large	TRBV10-2	TGCGCCAGCAGTGAGGGGATTACCTACGAGCAGTACTTC	CASSEGITYEQYF
TRBJ1-1	14	-	large	TRBV6-2/TRBV6-3	TGTGCCAGCAGTCGGGACGGGGGAAACACTGAAGCTTTCTTT	CASSRDGGNTEAFF
TRBJ2-7	14	-	large	TRBV4-2	TGTGCCAGCGGGTACGGGGGGCCGACCTACGAGCAGTACTTC	CASGYGGPTYEQYF
TRBJ2-1	17	-	large	TRBV19	TGTGCCAGTAGTATAGCCGCACTTCAGGGAGCCTACAATGAGCAGTTCTTC	CASSIAALQGAYNEQFF
TRBJ2-2	14	-	-	TRBV19	TGTGCCAGTTGCGGGACAGCGAACACCGGGGAGCGGTTTTTT	CASCGTANTGERFF
TRBJ2-3	15	-	large	TRBV20-1	TGCAGTGCTAGAGATTTGGCAGGGATCACAGATACGCAGTATTTT	CSARDLAGITDTQYF
TRBJ2-7	11	-	large	TRBV2	TGTGCCAGCAGCCCTGCGGGGGAGCAGTACTTC	CASSPAGEQYF
TRBJ2-1	13	-	large	TRBV19	TGTGCCAGTAGCGGGGCGGGGGCCAATGAGCAGTTCTTC	CASSGAGANEQFF
TRBJ1-1	14	-	large	TRBV4-1	TGCGCCAGCAGCCAAGATTACTACGGCGGGAAGGAGTCCTTT	CASSQDYYGGKESF
TRBJ1-1	14	-	large	TRBV4-1	TGCGCCAGCAGCCCTCCCCGTGGACAGTCAGAAGCTTTCTTT	CASSPPRGQSEAFF
TRBJ2-1	15	-	large	TRBV7-3	TGTGCCAGCAGCCCAGATGGGACTGGTGGCAATGAGCAGTTCTTC	CASSPDGTGGNEQFF
TRBJ1-5	14	-	large	TRBV10-2	TGCGCCAGCAGCGGGGGCCCGAGCAATCAGCCCCAGCATTTT	CASSGGPSNQPQHF
TRBJ2-7	13	-	large	TRBV2	TGTGCCAGCAGCGCTGGTGGGGGGAACGAGCAGTACTTC	CASSAGGGNEQYF
TRBJ2-1	13	-	large	TRBV7-9	TGTGCCATGGGCGAGGTGGGAAAGGATGAGCAGTTCTTC	CAMGEVGKDEQFF
TRBJ1-1	13	-	large	TRBV10-3	TGTGCCATCAGTGAGGCGGGGGCCACTGAAGCTTTCTTT	CAISEAGATEAFF
TRBJ2-2	14	TRBD2	large	TRBV27	TGTGCCAGCAGTTTATATGGGGAGGGCGGGGAGCTGTTTTTT	CASSLYGEGGELFF
TRBJ2-7	13	TRBD2	large	TRBV11-2	TGTGCCTCCAGGACTAGCCGCTCCTACGAGCAGTACTTC	CASRTSRSYEQYF
TRBJ2-3	15	TRBD2	large	TRBV20-1	TGCAGTGCGACAGACCCCCGGGGGGGCCCAGATACGCAGTATTTT	CSATDPRGGPDTQYF
TRBJ2-5	12	TRBD2	hyperexpanded	TRBV28	TGTGCCAGCACCAGCGGGAGGGAGACCCAGTACTTC	CASTSGRETQYF
TRBJ2-2	17	-	large	TRBV12-3/TRBV12-4	TGTGCCAGCAGTACATTCCGGGCCATACAAAACACCGGGGAGCTGTTTTTT	CASSTFRAIQNTGELFF
TRBJ2-1	12	-	large	TRBV29-1	TGCAGCGGGTTAGCGGATGGGTATGAGCAGTTCTTC	CSGLADGYEQFF
TRBJ2-7	13	-	medium-sized	TRBV19	TGTGCCAGTAGACCAGGACCGGACTACGAGCAGTACTTC	CASRPGPDYEQYF
TRBJ2-1	15	TRBD2	-	TRBV20-1	TGCAGTGCTAGTCAAACTAGCGGGGGGTACAATGAGCAGCTCTTC	CSASQTSGGYNEQLF
TRBJ2-3	13	TRBD1	-	TRBV29-1	TGCAGCGCCTCCGGGACAGGAATAGATACGCAGTATTTT	CSASGTGIDTQYF
TRBJ2-2	14	-	large	TRBV18	TGTGCCAGCTCAACTTGGGGGGACACCGGGGAGCTGTTTTTT	CASSTWGDTGELFF
TRBJ2-1	18	-	large	TRBV3-1	TGTGCCAGCAGCGGTCCAAGCTCAACAGGTTTTACCTACAATGAGCAGTTCTTC	CASSGPSSTGFTYNEQFF
TRBJ2-5	16	-	medium-sized	TRBV20-1	TGCAGTGCTAGACTCTCCGGACCGAATGGCCCAGAGACCCAGTACTTC	CSARLSGPNGPETQYF
TRBJ1-5	14	-	medium-sized	TRBV19	TGTGCCAGTACCCCCACAGGGCTGGGACAGCCCCAGCATTTT	CASTPTGLGQPQHF
TRBJ2-1	15	TRBD2	large	TRBV20-1	TGCAGTGCTAGTCAAACTAGCGGGGGGTACAATGAGCAGTTCTTC	CSASQTSGGYNEQFF
TRBJ2-7	15	-	large	TRBV6-5	TGTGCCAGCAGTTACTTGTCGGAGGGCCCCTACGAGCAGTACTTC	CASSYLSEGPYEQYF
TRBJ1-1	15	-	large	TRBV7-3	TGTGCCAGCAGCTTAACGGTAGGGGAGAACACTGAAGCTTTCTTT	CASSLTVGENTEAFF
TRBJ2-7	15	TRBD1	large	TRBV27	TGTGCCAGCAGTTCGTTTGGGACAGGGGGCTACGAGCAGTACTTC	CASSSFGTGGYEQYF
TRBJ2-7	12	TRBD1	large	TRBV29-1	TGCAGCGCCGGGACAGGGACCTACGAGCAGTACTTC	CSAGTGTYEQYF
TRBJ2-5	12	-	large	TRBV20-1	TGCAGTGCTAGAGGACTCGGGGAGACCCAGTACTTC	CSARGLGETQYF
TRBJ2-1	13	-	large	TRBV19	TGTGCCAGTAGTGGAATCTGGGGCAATGAGCAGTTCTTC	CASSGIWGNEQFF
TRBJ2-7	14	-	large	TRBV2	TGTGCCAGCGGGCGGGACACCCTGACCAACGAGCAGTACTTC	CASGRDTLTNEQYF
TRBJ1-2	14	-	large	TRBV29-1	TGCAGCGTCTCCCTGACCGCACCGAACTATGGCTACACCTTC	CSVSLTAPNYGYTF
TRBJ2-7	16	-	large	TRBV10-3	TGTGCCATCAGTGAGTCTCGCTACTTATCCTCCTACGAGCAGTACTTC	CAISESRYLSSYEQYF
TRBJ2-1	15	-	large	TRBV19	TGTGCCAGTAGTATAGTAAACGGGGGCCGCAATGAGCAGTTCTTC	CASSIVNGGRNEQFF
TRBJ2-1	13	-	large	TRBV2	TGTGCCAGCAGTGGTCCCTCTTACAATGAGCAGTTCTTC	CASSGPSYNEQFF
TRBJ2-3	12	-	large	TRBV29-1	TGCAGCGTTGGGACAGATGAACATACGCAGTATTTT	CSVGTDEHTQYF
TRBJ1-2	15	-	medium-sized	TRBV19	TGTGCCAGTAGTTACATCGCAGGACTCATCTATGGCTACACCTTC	CASSYIAGLIYGYTF
TRBJ2-5	13	-	large	TRBV2	TGTGCCAGCAGTGTACTAATACAAGAGACCCAGTACTTC	CASSVLIQETQYF
TRBJ2-5	14	-	hyperexpanded	TRBV2	TGTGCCAGCAGTGAACCTAGCGACGTCCGGACCCAGTACTTC	CASSEPSDVRTQYF
TRBJ1-1	13	-	large	TRBV29-1	TGCAGCATAATCTCCCCATGGGGTACTGAAGCTTTCTTT	CSIISPWGTEAFF
TRBJ2-3	16	-	large	TRBV29-1	TGCAGCGTTGAGGGCGGGGGCTATCGCGGCACAGATACGCAGTATTTT	CSVEGGGYRGTDTQYF
TRBJ2-1	13	-	medium-sized	TRBV19	TGTGCCAGTAGTATTACGGAGGACAATGAGCAGTTCTTC	CASSITEDNEQFF
TRBJ1-2	15	-	large	TRBV7-9	TGTGCCAGCAGCCCCTGGGGGGGAAGTACCTATGGCTACACCTTC	CASSPWGGSTYGYTF
TRBJ2-3	16	TRBD1	large	TRBV12-3/TRBV12-4	TGTGCCAGCAGTCCAGCCGGGACAGGGACCACAGATACGCAGTATTTT	CASSPAGTGTTDTQYF
TRBJ2-2	14	-	large	TRBV7-3	TGTGCCAGCAGCTTCGGCCTAGGGACCGGGGAGCTGTTTTTT	CASSFGLGTGELFF
TRBJ2-2	14	TRBD1	large	TRBV3-1	TGTGCCAGCAAGCTGGGACAGGGCACCGGGGAGCTGTTTTTT	CASKLGQGTGELFF
TRBJ1-2	16	-	large	TRBV7-2	TGTGCCAGCAGCCCGATGGGGCTGCTAGCTAACTATGGCTACACCTTC	CASSPMGLLANYGYTF
TRBJ2-7	15	TRBD2	medium-sized	TRBV19	TGTGCCAGTAGCCCTACTGCTGCGGGAGCCTACGAGCAGTACTTC	CASSPTAAGAYEQYF
TRBJ2-3	15	-	large	TRBV2	TGTGCCAGCGCAGTAGACGGAACAGGGAAGGATACGCAGTATTTT	CASAVDGTGKDTQYF
TRBJ1-1	13	-	large	TRBV13	TGTGCCAGCAGCGTTACAGGGCGGACTGAAGCTTTCTTT	CASSVTGRTEAFF
TRBJ2-3	15	TRBD1	large	TRBV5-4	TGTGCCAGCAGCGGGGGGACAGGGGCTATAGATACGCAGTATTTT	CASSGGTGAIDTQYF
TRBJ2-2	13	-	large	TRBV19	TGTGCCAGTAGTATAGTCCCCACCGGGGAGCTGTTTTTT	CASSIVPTGELFF